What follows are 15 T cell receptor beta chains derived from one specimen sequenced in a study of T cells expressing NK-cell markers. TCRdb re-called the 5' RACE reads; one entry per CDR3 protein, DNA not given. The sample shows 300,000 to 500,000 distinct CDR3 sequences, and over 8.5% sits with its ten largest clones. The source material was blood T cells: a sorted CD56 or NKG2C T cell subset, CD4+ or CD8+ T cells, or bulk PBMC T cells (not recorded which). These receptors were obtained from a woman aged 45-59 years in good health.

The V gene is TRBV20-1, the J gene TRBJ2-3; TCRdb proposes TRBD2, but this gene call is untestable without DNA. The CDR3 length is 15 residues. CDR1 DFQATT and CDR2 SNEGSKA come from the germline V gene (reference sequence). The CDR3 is CSATVTGGTTDTQYF.

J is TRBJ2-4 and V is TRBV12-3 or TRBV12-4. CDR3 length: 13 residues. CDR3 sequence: CASSPTEQNIQYF.

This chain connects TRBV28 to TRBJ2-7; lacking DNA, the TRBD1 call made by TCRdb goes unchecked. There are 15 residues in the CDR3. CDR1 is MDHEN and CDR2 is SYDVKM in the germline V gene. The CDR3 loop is CASSTPWAEAYEQYF.

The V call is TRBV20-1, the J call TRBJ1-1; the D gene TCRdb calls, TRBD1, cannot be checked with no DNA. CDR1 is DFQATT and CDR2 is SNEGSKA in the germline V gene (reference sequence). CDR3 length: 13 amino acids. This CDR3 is CSLPGGGTTEAFF.

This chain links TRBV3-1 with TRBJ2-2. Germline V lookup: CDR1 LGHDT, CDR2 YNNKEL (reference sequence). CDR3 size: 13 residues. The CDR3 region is CASSGRWTGELFF. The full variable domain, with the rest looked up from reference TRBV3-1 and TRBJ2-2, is DTAVSQTPKYLVTQMGNDKSIKCEQNLGHDTMYWYKQDSKKFLKIMFSYNNKELIINETVPNRFSPKSPDKAHLNLHINSLELGDSAVYFCASSGRWTGELFFGEGSRLTVL.

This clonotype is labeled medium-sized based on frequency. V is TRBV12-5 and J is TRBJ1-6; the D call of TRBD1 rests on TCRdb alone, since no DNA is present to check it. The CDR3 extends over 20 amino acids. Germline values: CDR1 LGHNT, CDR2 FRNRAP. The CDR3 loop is CASGLVHLVTGKGQDSPLHF. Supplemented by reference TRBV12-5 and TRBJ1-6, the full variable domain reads DARVTQTPRHKVTEMGQEVTMRCQPILGHNTVFWYRQTMMQGLELLAYFRNRAPLDDSGMPKDRFSAEMPDATLATLKIQPSEPRDSAVYFCASGLVHLVTGKGQDSPLHFGNGTRLTVT.

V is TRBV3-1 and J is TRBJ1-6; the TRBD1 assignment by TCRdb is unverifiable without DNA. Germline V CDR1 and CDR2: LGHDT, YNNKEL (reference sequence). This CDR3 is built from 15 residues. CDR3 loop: CASSQVGATNSPLHF.

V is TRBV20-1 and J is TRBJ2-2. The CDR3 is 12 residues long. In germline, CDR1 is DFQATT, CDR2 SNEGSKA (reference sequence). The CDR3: CSAREGTLGLFF.

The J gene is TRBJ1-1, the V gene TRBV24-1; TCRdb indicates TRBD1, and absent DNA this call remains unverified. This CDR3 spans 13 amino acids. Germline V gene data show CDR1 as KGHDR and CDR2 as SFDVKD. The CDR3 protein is CATSDETGARAFF.

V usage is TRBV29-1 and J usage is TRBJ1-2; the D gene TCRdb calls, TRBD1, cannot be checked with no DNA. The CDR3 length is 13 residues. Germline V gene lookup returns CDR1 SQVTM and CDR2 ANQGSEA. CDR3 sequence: CSVVGQGVWGYTF.

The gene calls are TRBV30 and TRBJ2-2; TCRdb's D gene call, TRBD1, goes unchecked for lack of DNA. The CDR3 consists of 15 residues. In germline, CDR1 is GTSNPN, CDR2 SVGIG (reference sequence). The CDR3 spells CAWTQTGARTGELFF.

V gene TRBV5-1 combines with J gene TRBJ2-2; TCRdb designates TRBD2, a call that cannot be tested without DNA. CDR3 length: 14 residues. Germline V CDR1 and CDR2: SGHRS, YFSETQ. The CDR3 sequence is CASTGLAGTGELFF. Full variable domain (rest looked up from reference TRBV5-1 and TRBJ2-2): KAGVTQTPRYLIKTRGQQVTLSCSPISGHRSVSWYQQTPGQGLQFLFEYFSETQRNKGNFPGRFSGRQFSNSRSEMNVSTLELGDSALYLCASTGLAGTGELFFGEGSRLTVL.

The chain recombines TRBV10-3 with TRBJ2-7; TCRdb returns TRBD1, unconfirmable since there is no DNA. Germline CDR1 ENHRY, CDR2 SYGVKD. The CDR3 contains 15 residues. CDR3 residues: CAISSLDSLTYEQYF.

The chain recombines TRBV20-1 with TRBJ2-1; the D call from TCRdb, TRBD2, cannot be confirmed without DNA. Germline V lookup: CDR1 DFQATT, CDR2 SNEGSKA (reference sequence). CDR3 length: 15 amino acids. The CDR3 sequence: CSAAPPAGGPGEQFF.

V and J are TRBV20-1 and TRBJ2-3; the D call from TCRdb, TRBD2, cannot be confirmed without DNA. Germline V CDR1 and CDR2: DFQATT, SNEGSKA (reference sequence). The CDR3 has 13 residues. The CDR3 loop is CSASRPVGDTQYF.